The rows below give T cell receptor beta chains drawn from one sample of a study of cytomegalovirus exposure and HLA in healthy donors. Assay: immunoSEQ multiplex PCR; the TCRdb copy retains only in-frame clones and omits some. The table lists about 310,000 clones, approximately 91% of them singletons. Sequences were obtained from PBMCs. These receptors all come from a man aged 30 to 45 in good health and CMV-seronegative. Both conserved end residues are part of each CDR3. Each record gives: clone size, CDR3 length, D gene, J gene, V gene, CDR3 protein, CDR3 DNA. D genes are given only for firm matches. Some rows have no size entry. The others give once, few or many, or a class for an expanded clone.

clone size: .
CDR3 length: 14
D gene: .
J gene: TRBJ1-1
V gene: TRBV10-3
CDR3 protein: CAISESEESTEAFF
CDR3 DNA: TGTGCCATCAGTGAGTCGGAGGAGAGCACTGAAGCTTTCTTT

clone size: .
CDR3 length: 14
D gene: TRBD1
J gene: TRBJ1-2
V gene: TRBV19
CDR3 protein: CASRRDRGGYGYTF
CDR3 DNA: TGTGCCAGTAGGCGGGACAGGGGAGGCTATGGCTACACCTTC

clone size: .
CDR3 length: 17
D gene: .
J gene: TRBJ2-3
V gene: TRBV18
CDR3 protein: CASSPRTASPSTDTQYF
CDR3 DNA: TGTGCCAGCTCACCACGGACAGCTTCCCCAAGCACAGATACGCAGTATTTT

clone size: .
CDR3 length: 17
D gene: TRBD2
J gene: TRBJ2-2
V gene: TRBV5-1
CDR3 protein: CASSLGGLAVNTGELFF
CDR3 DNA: TGCGCCAGCAGCTTGGGGGGACTAGCGGTGAACACCGGGGAGCTGTTTTTT

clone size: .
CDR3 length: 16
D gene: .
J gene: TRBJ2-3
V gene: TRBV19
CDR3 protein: CASSIEGRSSTDTQYF
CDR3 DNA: TGTGCCAGTAGTATAGAGGGGAGGTCTAGCACAGATACGCAGTATTTT

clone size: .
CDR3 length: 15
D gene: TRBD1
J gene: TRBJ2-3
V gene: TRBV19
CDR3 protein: CASSSRDSFTDTQYF
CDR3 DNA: TGTGCCAGTAGTTCGAGGGACAGCTTCACAGATACGCAGTATTTT

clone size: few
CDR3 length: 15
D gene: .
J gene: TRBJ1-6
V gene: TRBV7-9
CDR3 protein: CASSFGREHNSPLHF
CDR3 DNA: TGTGCCAGCAGCTTCGGGAGAGAGCACAATTCACCCCTCCACTTT

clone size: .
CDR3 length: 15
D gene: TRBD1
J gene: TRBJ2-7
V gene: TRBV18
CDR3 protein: CASSRGWGQIYEQYF
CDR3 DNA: TGTGCCAGCTCTCGGGGTTGGGGACAGATCTACGAGCAGTACTTC

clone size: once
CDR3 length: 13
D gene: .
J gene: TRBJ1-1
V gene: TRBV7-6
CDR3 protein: CASSMTVNTEAFF
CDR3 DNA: TGTGCCAGCAGCATGACAGTGAACACTGAAGCTTTCTTT

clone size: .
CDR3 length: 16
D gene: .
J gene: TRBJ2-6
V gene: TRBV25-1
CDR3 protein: CASSEFRVSGANVLTF
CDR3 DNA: TGTGCCAGCAGTGAATTTCGGGTCTCTGGGGCCAACGTCCTGACTTTC

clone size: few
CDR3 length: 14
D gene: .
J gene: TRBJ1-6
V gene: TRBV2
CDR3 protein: CASSAQGIRSPLHF
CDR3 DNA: TGTGCCAGCAGCGCTCAGGGTATTCGCTCACCCCTCCACTTT

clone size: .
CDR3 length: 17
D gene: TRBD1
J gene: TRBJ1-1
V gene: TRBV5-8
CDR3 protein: CASSLGQGTAMNTEAFF
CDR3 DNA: TGTGCCAGCAGCTTGGGACAGGGGACGGCCATGAACACTGAAGCTTTCTTT

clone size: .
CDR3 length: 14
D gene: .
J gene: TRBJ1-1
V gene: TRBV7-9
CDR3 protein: CASSQVGGGTEAFF
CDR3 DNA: TGTGCCAGCAGCCAAGTGGGGGGAGGTACTGAAGCTTTCTTT

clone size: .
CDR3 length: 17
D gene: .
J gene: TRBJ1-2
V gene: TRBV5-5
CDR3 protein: CASSLKRSYQRSGGYTF
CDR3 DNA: TGTGCCAGCAGCTTGAAAAGATCCTACCAACGGTCTGGTGGCTACACCTTC

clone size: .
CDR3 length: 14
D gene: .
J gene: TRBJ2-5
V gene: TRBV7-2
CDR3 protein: CASSPDRRGETQYF
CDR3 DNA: TGTGCCAGCAGCCCAGACCGTCGGGGGGAGACCCAGTACTTC

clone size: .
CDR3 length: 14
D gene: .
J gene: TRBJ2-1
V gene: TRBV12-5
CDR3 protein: CASGLEMSYNEQFF
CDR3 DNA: TGTGCTAGTGGTTTAGAGATGTCGTATAATGAGCAGTTCTTC

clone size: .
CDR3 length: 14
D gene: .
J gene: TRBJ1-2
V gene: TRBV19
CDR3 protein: CASRMGGRGYGYTF
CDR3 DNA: TGTGCCAGTAGGATGGGGGGGCGCGGCTATGGCTACACCTTC

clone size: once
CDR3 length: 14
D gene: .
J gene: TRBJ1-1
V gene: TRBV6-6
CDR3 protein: CASSYSEGNTEAFF
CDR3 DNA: TGTGCCAGCAGTTACTCGGAGGGGAACACTGAAGCTTTCTTT

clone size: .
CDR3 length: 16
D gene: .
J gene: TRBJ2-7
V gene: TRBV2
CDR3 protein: CASLGLGPRHSYEQYF
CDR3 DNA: TGTGCCAGCTTGGGACTTGGTCCCAGACATTCCTACGAGCAGTACTTC

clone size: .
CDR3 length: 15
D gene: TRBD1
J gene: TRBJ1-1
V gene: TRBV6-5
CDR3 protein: CASSYSRTGPREAFF
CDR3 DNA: TGTGCCAGCAGTTACTCTAGGACAGGGCCTCGGGAAGCTTTCTTT

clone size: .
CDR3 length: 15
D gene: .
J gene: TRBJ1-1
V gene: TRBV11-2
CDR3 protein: CASSLDQALNTEAFF
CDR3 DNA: TGTGCCAGCAGCTTAGACCAGGCGTTGAACACTGAAGCTTTCTTT

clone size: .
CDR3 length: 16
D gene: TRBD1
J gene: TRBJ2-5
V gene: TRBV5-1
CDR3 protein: CASSWPTGTIQETQYF
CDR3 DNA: TGCGCCAGCAGCTGGCCGACAGGGACAATACAAGAGACCCAGTACTTC

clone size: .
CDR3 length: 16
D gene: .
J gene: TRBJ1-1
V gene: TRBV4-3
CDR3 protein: CASSQDYRHPNTEAFF
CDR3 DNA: TGCGCCAGCAGCCAAGATTACAGACACCCGAACACTGAAGCTTTCTTT

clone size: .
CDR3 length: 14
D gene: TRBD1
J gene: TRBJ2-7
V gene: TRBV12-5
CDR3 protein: CASGSGQGALEQYF
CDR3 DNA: TGTGCTAGTGGATCGGGACAGGGGGCGTTGGAGCAGTACTTC

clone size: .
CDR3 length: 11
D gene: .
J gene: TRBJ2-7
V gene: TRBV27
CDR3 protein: CASGLNYEQYF
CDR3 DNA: TGTGCCAGCGGACTGAACTACGAGCAGTACTTC

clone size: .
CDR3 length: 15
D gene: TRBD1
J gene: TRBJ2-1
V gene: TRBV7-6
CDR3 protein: CASSLPGQGYNEQFF
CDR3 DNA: TGTGCCAGCAGCTTACCGGGACAGGGCTACAATGAGCAGTTCTTC

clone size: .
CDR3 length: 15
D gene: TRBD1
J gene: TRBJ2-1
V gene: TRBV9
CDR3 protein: CASSRGQGTFNEQFF
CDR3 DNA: TGTGCCAGCAGTCGGGGACAGGGGACTTTCAATGAGCAGTTCTTC

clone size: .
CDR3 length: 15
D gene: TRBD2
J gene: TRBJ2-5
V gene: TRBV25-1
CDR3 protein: CASSEYRGGVETQYF
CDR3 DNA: TGTGCCAGCAGTGAATATCGCGGGGGGGTAGAGACCCAGTACTTC

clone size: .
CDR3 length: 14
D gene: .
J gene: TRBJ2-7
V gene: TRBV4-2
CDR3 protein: CASSQDNYSYEQYF
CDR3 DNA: TGTGCCAGCAGCCAAGATAATTACTCCTACGAGCAGTACTTC

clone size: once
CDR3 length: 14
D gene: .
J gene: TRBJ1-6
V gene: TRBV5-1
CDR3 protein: CASSRDRMMAPLHF
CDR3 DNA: TGCGCCAGCAGCCGAGACAGGATGATGGCACCCCTCCACTTT

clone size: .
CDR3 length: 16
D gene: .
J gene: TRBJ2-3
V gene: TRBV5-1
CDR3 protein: CASSSEGEPPTDTQYF
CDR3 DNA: TGCGCCAGCAGCTCCGAAGGAGAACCCCCCACAGATACGCAGTATTTT

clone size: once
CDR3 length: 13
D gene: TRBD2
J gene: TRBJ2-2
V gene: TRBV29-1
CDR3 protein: CSVAGTNTGELFF
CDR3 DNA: TGCAGCGTAGCGGGAACGAACACCGGGGAGCTGTTTTTT

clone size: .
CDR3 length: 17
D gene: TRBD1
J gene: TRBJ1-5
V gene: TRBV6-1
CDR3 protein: CASSERRGQGDNQPQHF
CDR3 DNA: TGTGCCAGCAGTGAGAGAAGGGGGCAGGGCGACAATCAGCCCCAGCATTTT

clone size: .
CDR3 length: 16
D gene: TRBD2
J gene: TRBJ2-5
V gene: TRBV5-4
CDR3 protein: CASSLVGGGARETQYF
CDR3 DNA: TGTGCCAGCAGCTTGGTCGGCGGGGGGGCTCGGGAGACCCAGTACTTC

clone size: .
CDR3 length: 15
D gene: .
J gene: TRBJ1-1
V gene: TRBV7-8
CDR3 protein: CATATQRPMNTEAFF
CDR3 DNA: TGTGCCACCGCCACCCAGAGGCCCATGAACACTGAAGCTTTCTTT

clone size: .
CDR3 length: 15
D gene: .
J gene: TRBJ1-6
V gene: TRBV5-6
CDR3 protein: CASSFRYSYNSPLHF
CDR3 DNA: TGTGCCAGCAGCTTCCGTTACTCCTATAATTCACCCCTCCACTTT

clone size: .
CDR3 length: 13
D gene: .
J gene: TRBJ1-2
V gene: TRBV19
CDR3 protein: CASREVGAPSYTF
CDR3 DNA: TGTGCCAGTAGAGAGGTAGGCGCGCCCAGCTACACCTTC

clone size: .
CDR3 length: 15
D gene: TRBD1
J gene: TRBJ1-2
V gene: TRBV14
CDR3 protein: CASSHGTEQFYGYTF
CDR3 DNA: TGTGCCAGCAGCCACGGGACAGAACAATTCTATGGCTACACCTTC

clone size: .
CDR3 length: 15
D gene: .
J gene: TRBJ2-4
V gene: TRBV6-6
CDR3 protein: CASNNRGAAKNIQYF
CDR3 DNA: TGTGCCAGCAACAATCGGGGGGCCGCCAAAAACATTCAGTACTTC

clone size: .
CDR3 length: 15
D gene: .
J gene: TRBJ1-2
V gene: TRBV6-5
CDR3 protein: CASSLGLTLDYGYTF
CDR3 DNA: TGTGCCAGCAGTTTGGGACTGACATTGGACTATGGCTACACCTTC

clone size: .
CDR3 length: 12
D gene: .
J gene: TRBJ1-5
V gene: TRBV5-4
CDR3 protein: CASSTLAGPQHF
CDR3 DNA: TGTGCCAGCAGCACCCTTGCAGGGCCCCAGCATTTT

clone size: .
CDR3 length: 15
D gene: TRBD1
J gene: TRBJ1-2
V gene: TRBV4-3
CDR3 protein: CASSQGNRGDYGYTF
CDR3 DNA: TGCGCCAGCAGCCAAGGAAACAGGGGAGACTATGGCTACACCTTC

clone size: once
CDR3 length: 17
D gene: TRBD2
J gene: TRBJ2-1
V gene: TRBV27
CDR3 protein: CATSLTSGGALGNEQFF
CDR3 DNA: TGTGCCACCTCCCTCACTAGCGGGGGGGCTTTGGGCAATGAGCAGTTCTTC

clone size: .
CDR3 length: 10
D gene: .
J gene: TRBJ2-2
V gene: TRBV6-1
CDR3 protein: CASRLGELFF
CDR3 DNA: TGTGCCAGCAGATTAGGGGAGCTGTTTTTT

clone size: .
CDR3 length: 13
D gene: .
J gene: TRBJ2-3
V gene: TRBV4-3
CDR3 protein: CASSQAPTDTQYF
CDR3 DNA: TGCGCCAGCAGCCAAGCCCCGACAGATACGCAGTATTTT

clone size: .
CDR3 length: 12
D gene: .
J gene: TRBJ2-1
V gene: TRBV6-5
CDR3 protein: CASSTGYNEQFF
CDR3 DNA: TGTGCCAGCAGTACGGGATACAATGAGCAGTTCTTC

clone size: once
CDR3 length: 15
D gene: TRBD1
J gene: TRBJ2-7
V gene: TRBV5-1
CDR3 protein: CASSAGQGDAYEQYF
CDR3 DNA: TGCGCCAGCAGCGCAGGACAGGGGGATGCCTACGAGCAGTACTTC

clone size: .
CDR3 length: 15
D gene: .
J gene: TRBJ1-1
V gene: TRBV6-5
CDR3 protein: CASRTHFAMNTEAFF
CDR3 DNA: TGTGCCAGCAGAACCCATTTTGCGATGAACACTGAAGCTTTCTTT

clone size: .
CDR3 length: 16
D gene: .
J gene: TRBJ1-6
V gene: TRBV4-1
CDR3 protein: CASSQGGKGISSPLHF
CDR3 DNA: TGCGCCAGCAGCCAAGGAGGGAAGGGAATATCTTCACCCCTCCACTTT

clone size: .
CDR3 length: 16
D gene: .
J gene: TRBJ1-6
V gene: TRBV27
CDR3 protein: CASSLTGSSYNSPLHF
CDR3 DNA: TGTGCCAGCAGTTTGACAGGAAGCTCCTATAATTCACCCCTCCACTTT

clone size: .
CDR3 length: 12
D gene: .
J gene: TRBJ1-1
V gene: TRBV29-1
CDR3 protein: CSAETVNTEAFF
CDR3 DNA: TGCAGCGCCGAGACAGTGAACACTGAAGCTTTCTTT

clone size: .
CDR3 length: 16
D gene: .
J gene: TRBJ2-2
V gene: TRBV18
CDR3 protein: CASSANRDKNTGELFF
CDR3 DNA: TGTGCCAGCTCAGCCAACCGGGACAAGAACACCGGGGAGCTGTTTTTT

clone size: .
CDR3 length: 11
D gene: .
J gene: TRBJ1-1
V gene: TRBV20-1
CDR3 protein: CSARSYTEAFF
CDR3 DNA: TGCAGTGCTAGGTCGTACACTGAAGCTTTCTTT

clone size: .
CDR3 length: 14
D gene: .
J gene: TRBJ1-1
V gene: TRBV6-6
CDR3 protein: CASRDGQKNTEAFF
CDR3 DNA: TGTGCCAGCAGGGATGGACAGAAGAACACTGAAGCTTTCTTT

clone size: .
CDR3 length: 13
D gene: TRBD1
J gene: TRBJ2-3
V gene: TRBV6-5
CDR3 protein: CASSYDRGDTQYF
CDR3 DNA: TGTGCCAGCAGTTACGACAGGGGAGATACGCAGTATTTT